These T cell receptor beta chains were read from a single sample in a study of blood T cell repertoires in COVID-19. Repertoires were generated with immunoSEQ multiplex PCR, while TCRdb's copy carries only in-frame clones and drops some. Of about 37,000 clones in the sample, more than 75% were seen once. Sequenced: peripheral blood. The receptors originated from a man in his 70s with acute or convalescent COVID-19. The CDR3 runs from the conserved cysteine through the conserved F or W. D genes are given only for firm matches. Part of the rows lack a size; the others show once, few, many or a class for expanded clones.

J: TRBJ2-2
size: -
V: TRBV14
D: -
DNA: TGTGCCAGCAGCCAAGGCCGGGGGTATACCGGGGAGCTGTTTTTT
CDR3: CASSQGRGYTGELFF

J: TRBJ2-2
size: -
V: TRBV3-1/TRBV3-2
D: -
DNA: TGTGCCAGCAAGCCACTGAACACCGGGGAGCTGTTTTTT
CDR3: CASKPLNTGELFF

J: TRBJ1-1
size: few
V: TRBV4-1
D: TRBD1
DNA: TGCGCCAGCAGCCCTGGACAGGGGTTGAACACTGAAGCTTTCTTT
CDR3: CASSPGQGLNTEAFF

J: TRBJ1-5
size: few
V: TRBV30
D: -
DNA: TGTGCCTGGAGCCCCGTAGGGGGAGGCAATCAGCCCCAGCATTTT
CDR3: CAWSPVGGGNQPQHF

J: TRBJ1-6
size: few
V: TRBV5-6
D: TRBD1
DNA: TGTGCCAGCAGCCCAAGACAGGGTGGATATAATTCACCCCTCCACTTT
CDR3: CASSPRQGGYNSPLHF

J: TRBJ2-1
size: -
V: TRBV2
D: -
DNA: TGTGCCAGCAGTGAAACCCAGGGCCTCTCCTACAATGAGCAGTTCTTC
CDR3: CASSETQGLSYNEQFF

J: TRBJ2-7
size: -
V: TRBV10-1
D: TRBD1
DNA: TGCGCCAGCAGTGCCTCGACAGGGGTCTACGAGCAGTACTTC
CDR3: CASSASTGVYEQYF

J: TRBJ1-1
size: -
V: TRBV6-1
D: TRBD1
DNA: TGTGCCAGCAGTGCGACAGGGGTAGCCACTGAAGCTTTCTTT
CDR3: CASSATGVATEAFF

J: TRBJ2-5
size: -
V: TRBV30
D: -
DNA: TGTGCCTGGAGTGGTGGCCGGGGGGAGACCCAGTACTTC
CDR3: CAWSGGRGETQYF

J: TRBJ1-2
size: -
V: TRBV2
D: -
DNA: TGTGCCAGCAGTGACGGGCTTGAGGGTGGCTACACCTTC
CDR3: CASSDGLEGGYTF

J: TRBJ2-6
size: once
V: TRBV6-2/TRBV6-3
D: -
DNA: TGTGCCAGCAGTTACCCCTCCCGACACACTGGGGCCAACGTCCTGACTTTC
CDR3: CASSYPSRHTGANVLTF

J: TRBJ1-1
size: once
V: TRBV28
D: TRBD1
DNA: TGTGCCAGCTATACAGGGGACGAGTTCGCTTTCTTT
CDR3: CASYTGDEFAFF

J: TRBJ1-4
size: -
V: TRBV11-2
D: TRBD1
DNA: TGTGCCAGCAGCTATGGCAGGGGGTTACCAACTAATGAAAAACTGTTTTTT
CDR3: CASSYGRGLPTNEKLFF

J: TRBJ1-1
size: -
V: TRBV6-2/TRBV6-3
D: TRBD1
DNA: TGTGCCAGCAGTTACGACAGGGGAAACACTGAAGCTTTCTTT
CDR3: CASSYDRGNTEAFF

J: TRBJ1-2
size: -
V: TRBV18
D: -
DNA: TGTGCCAGCTCGACGGACAGTAACTATGGCTACACCTTC
CDR3: CASSTDSNYGYTF

J: TRBJ2-7
size: -
V: TRBV6-6
D: TRBD1
DNA: TGTGCCAGCAGCTGGGGACAGAGTGTGGCGGGCGAGCAGTACTTC
CDR3: CASSWGQSVAGEQYF

J: TRBJ1-5
size: few
V: TRBV27
D: TRBD1
DNA: TGTGCCAGCAGTTTAAACAGGGGGCGAGGTCAGCCCCAGCATTTT
CDR3: CASSLNRGRGQPQHF

J: TRBJ2-7
size: -
V: TRBV7-9
D: TRBD2
DNA: TGTGCCAGCGACCTAGCGGGAGGAGCCTACGAGCAGTACTTC
CDR3: CASDLAGGAYEQYF

J: TRBJ1-2
size: -
V: TRBV7-2
D: -
DNA: TGTGCCAGCAGCCCCAGGAACTATGGCTACACCTTC
CDR3: CASSPRNYGYTF

J: TRBJ1-5
size: once
V: TRBV7-8
D: -
DNA: TGTGCCAGCAGCCCCCTAGGTCAGCCCCAGCATTTT
CDR3: CASSPLGQPQHF

J: TRBJ1-1
size: -
V: TRBV2
D: TRBD1
DNA: TGTGCCAGCATGGGACAGGGGGGGACTGAAGCTTTCTTT
CDR3: CASMGQGGTEAFF

J: TRBJ1-2
size: -
V: TRBV6-4
D: -
DNA: TGTGCCAGCAGTGAATGGGGGGGAACCGCTAACTATGGCTACACCTTC
CDR3: CASSEWGGTANYGYTF

J: TRBJ1-2
size: few
V: TRBV19
D: -
DNA: TGTGCCAGTGAGTCTCGGAGGGAAGCTAACTATGGCTACACCTTC
CDR3: CASESRREANYGYTF

J: TRBJ2-2
size: -
V: TRBV6-2/TRBV6-3
D: -
DNA: TGTGCCAGCAGTCCAACCACCGGGCGGGGTTCAACCGGGGAGCTGTTTTTT
CDR3: CASSPTTGRGSTGELFF

J: TRBJ2-1
size: few
V: TRBV28
D: TRBD2
DNA: TGTGCCAGCAGTTTATTTTCTAGCGGGAGAAATGAGCAGTTCTTC
CDR3: CASSLFSSGRNEQFF

J: TRBJ2-7
size: few
V: TRBV7-8
D: TRBD2
DNA: TGTGCCAGCAGCTTAACAGCGGGGCTCCTCTACGAGCAGTACTTC
CDR3: CASSLTAGLLYEQYF

J: TRBJ1-1
size: few
V: TRBV30
D: -
DNA: TGTGCCTGGAGTTTACGGGATTTCACTGAAGCTTTCTTT
CDR3: CAWSLRDFTEAFF

J: TRBJ1-2
size: -
V: TRBV15
D: -
DNA: TGTGCCACCAGCAGAGATATTCAGTATGGCTACACCTTC
CDR3: CATSRDIQYGYTF

J: TRBJ2-3
size: -
V: TRBV2
D: TRBD2
DNA: TGTGCCAGCAGTGAAGCCCGGGGGGGGACAGATACGCAGTATTTT
CDR3: CASSEARGGTDTQYF

J: TRBJ1-5
size: -
V: TRBV18
D: TRBD1
DNA: TGTGCCAGCTCACGGGACAGGAGCAATCAGCCCCAGCATTTT
CDR3: CASSRDRSNQPQHF

J: TRBJ2-2
size: -
V: TRBV30
D: -
DNA: TGTGCCTGGAGTCGGCAGACTAACACCGGGGAGCTGTTTTTT
CDR3: CAWSRQTNTGELFF

J: TRBJ2-3
size: -
V: TRBV5-6
D: -
DNA: TGTGCCAGCCATCTTCTTGGGAGCGGGAGCACAGATACGCAGTATTTT
CDR3: CASHLLGSGSTDTQYF

J: TRBJ2-5
size: -
V: TRBV21-1
D: -
DNA: TGTGCCAGCAGCAAATTAAACAGGGGGAGGGTGGAGACCCAGTACTTC
CDR3: CASSKLNRGRVETQYF

J: TRBJ1-5
size: -
V: TRBV7-8
D: TRBD1
DNA: TGTGCCAGCAGCCCGTCCCGGGACAGAGATCAGCCCCAGCATTTT
CDR3: CASSPSRDRDQPQHF

J: TRBJ2-2
size: once
V: TRBV5-1
D: -
DNA: TGCGCCAGCAGCTTGGCCGCGAACACCGGGGAGCTGTTTTTT
CDR3: CASSLAANTGELFF

J: TRBJ1-2
size: -
V: TRBV7-8
D: -
DNA: TGTGCCAGCAGCTTAGCGCTAGGAGGGAACTATGGCTACACCTTC
CDR3: CASSLALGGNYGYTF

J: TRBJ1-1
size: -
V: TRBV6-5
D: TRBD1
DNA: TGTGCCAGCAGCTTAAGACAGGGGGCTGTCACTGAAGCTTTCTTT
CDR3: CASSLRQGAVTEAFF

J: TRBJ1-4
size: -
V: TRBV10-3
D: -
DNA: TGTGCCGTCGCACAGGGAACTAATGAAAAACTGTTTTTT
CDR3: CAVAQGTNEKLFF

J: TRBJ1-4
size: -
V: TRBV27
D: -
DNA: TGTGCCAGCATGGGGGGGCGAGGCACTAATGAAAAACTGTTTTTT
CDR3: CASMGGRGTNEKLFF

J: TRBJ1-1
size: -
V: TRBV5-4
D: TRBD1
DNA: TGTGCCAGCAGCTCCTACAGGGGGGCGGTCTCGCGCACTGAAGCTTTCTTT
CDR3: CASSSYRGAVSRTEAFF

J: TRBJ2-5
size: -
V: TRBV7-7
D: -
DNA: TGTGCCAGCAGCGCTACAGGGTTACAAGAGACCCAGTACTTC
CDR3: CASSATGLQETQYF

J: TRBJ2-5
size: -
V: TRBV30
D: TRBD1
DNA: TGTGCCCAAGACAGGGGAGGAGAAGAGACCCAGTACTTC
CDR3: CAQDRGGEETQYF